The entry that follows covers one T cell receptor (beta chain) sequence. CDR3 length: 15 residues. The ends were cut back, 2 bases at V and 0 bases at J, with 13 bases in the middle. Germline V gene data show CDR1 as GTSNPN and CDR2 as SVGIG (reference sequence). The data are from a study of blood T cells in healthy people across ages. With a J-beta primer mix and a sample-barcoded 5' primer, a second PCR ran about 6 to 11 cycles. From the 5' RACE reads, TCRdb called clonotypes with MiXCR, one entry per CDR3 protein. The repertoire holds fewer than 2 million distinct CDR3 sequences, approximately 40% seen once, with roughly 24% in the top ten.

The sequence was obtained from a human donor in good health. The chain has TRBV30 and TRBJ1-2; tentative D call: TRBD1 (6 bases). Sequencing was carried out using blood. CDR3 region: CAWSPDSYTNYGYTF. CDR3 sequence (DNA): TGTGCCTGGAGTCCGGACAGCTACACTAACTATGGCTACACCTTC.